This T cell receptor (beta chain) was retrieved from a study of metastatic and nonmetastatic thyroid tumors. Study-wide context: Thyroid patients, malignant and benign, had repertoires compared across blood and tumor or nodule tissue. Study-level results: The reported finding was significantly higher TCR beta diversity in malignant thyroid tumors relative to benign nodules, in blood and tumor.

V shed 5 bases and J shed 1 base, with 11 bases lying between them. CDR3 length equals 14 residues. Germline V gene data show CDR1 as MNHNS and CDR2 as SASEGT. Per the study methods: Between-group CDR3 differences, defined by clinicopathological status, yielded a distant-metastasis classifier for papillary thyroid cancer. TCRdb re-clonotyped the PCR reads through MiXCR. These V and J calls rely on TCRdb rather than the paper's analysis. The sample yields just under 45,000 clones, 3% to 3.5% seen once. In regard to this clone: The antigen remains undetermined.

No treatment of any kind had been given to any patient before thyroid surgery. This sequence joins TRBV6-1 and TRBJ1-1; D ambiguous. This clonotype was sampled from a female donor with papillary thyroid cancer or a benign thyroid nodule (not recorded which). Some clones in this sample may be carry-over from other donors' samples. The sample taken for sequencing was blood. CDR3 protein: CASSLARGNTEAFF. DNA of the CDR3: TGTGCCAGCAGTCTGGCGCGCGGGAACACTGAAGCTTTCTTT.